This T cell receptor beta chain is drawn from a study of blood T cell repertoires in COVID-19. Study-wide background: T cells, B-cell-depleted T cells, or PBMCs supplied cDNA or gDNA.

Source study methods: It was from reference gene primer amplification that nucleated cell counts were estimated. Using immunoSEQ multiplex PCR, the repertoire was profiled, and TCRdb retains in-frame clones only, with some absent. The V and J calls and the clone size are those of that table, but D and trimming were determined from the DNA. The data contain about 70,000 clones, roughly 89% of them singletons. The germline gives CDR1 SGHRS, CDR2 YFSETQ. There are 14 residues in the CDR3. Trimming took 9 bases from V and 5 from J, leaving 20 bases between them. The genes are TRBV5-1 and TRBJ1-1; D might be TRBD1 (5 bases). The receptor was isolated from a man aged 50-59 years with active COVID-19. Sequenced material: peripheral blood. The DNA for the CDR3 is TGCGCCACCGCGGACGGAGGGGCCGGGACTGAAGCTTTCTTT. This codes for CATADGGAGTEAFF.